Sequencing of this TCR beta chain was carried out in a study of T cells in Graves' hyperthyroidism and ophthalmopathy. CDR1 is LNHDA and CDR2 is SQIVND in the germline V gene (reference sequence). This CDR3 region has 15 residues. V was shortened by 9 bases and J by 2 bases, with 16 bases between the two germline ends. Regions amplified from RNA transcripts were the TCR beta CDR3 regions. First-round RT-PCR of the TCR CDR3 relied on the HTBI primer set. A single record per CDR3 protein comes from TCRdb applying MiXCR to the multiplex PCR reads. The table includes 600,000 to 800,000 distinct CDR3 sequences, over 35% detected once.

The sequenced sample was blood. The clonotype comes from a woman aged 40 to 50 with Graves' hyperthyroidism. V and J are TRBV19 and TRBJ2-2; D could derive from TRBD1 or TRBD2 (6 bases each). The CDR3 loop is CASRRGLRNTGELFF. The CDR3 nucleotides read TGTGCCAGCCGGAGGGGGTTACGAAACACCGGGGAGCTGTTTTTT. Complete variable domain (other parts from reference TRBV19 and TRBJ2-2): DGGITQSPKYLFRKEGQNVTLSCEQNLNHDAMYWYRQDPGQGLRLIYYSQIVNDFQKGDIAEGYSVSREKKESFPLTVTSAQKNPTAFYLCASRRGLRNTGELFFGEGSRLTVL.